These T cell receptor beta chains were read from a single sample in a study of T cell responses to AZD1222 COVID-19 vaccine. The assay was immunoSEQ multiplex PCR, and TCRdb's table has in-frame clones only and misses some. The sample lists tens of thousands of clones, roughly 87% occurring once. The input for sequencing was peripheral blood, taken 28 days after the second AZD1222 dose. The receptors shown here come from an adult who received the AZD1222 COVID-19 vaccine. Both conserved end residues are part of each CDR3. D genes are given only for firm matches. The listing skips clone size in some rows; elsewhere it reads once, few, many or a size class.

v_call	j_call	d_call	clone_size	cdr3_nt	cdr3_aa
TRBV28	TRBJ2-5	.	.	TGTGCCAGCAGTTTAAGCCAGGGCCCTCAAGAGACCCAGTACTTC	CASSLSQGPQETQYF
TRBV4-2	TRBJ1-1	.	.	TGTGCCAGCAGCCAACCGGGTCTGCAGAGTATTCCTGAAGCTTTCTTT	CASSQPGLQSIPEAFF
TRBV30	TRBJ1-1	TRBD1	.	TGTGCCTTCCGGACAGGGAAGGGAGTTATGAACACTGAAGCTTTCTTT	CAFRTGKGVMNTEAFF
TRBV20-1	TRBJ1-2	.	.	TGCAGTGCTAGTTCCTCATGGTCTAACTATGGCTACACCTTC	CSASSSWSNYGYTF
TRBV5-1	TRBJ1-4	TRBD1	.	TGCGCCAGCAGCTTGGGTGGACAGGGAACTCGTTCAGAAAAACTGTTTTTT	CASSLGGQGTRSEKLFF
TRBV7-2	TRBJ2-2	TRBD1	.	TGTGCCAGCAGCTTACCACAGGGGGGTTACACCGGGGAGCTGTTTTTT	CASSLPQGGYTGELFF
TRBV4-2	TRBJ2-7	.	few	TGTGCCAGCAGCTCCCTTGATCGGTACGAGCAGTACTTC	CASSSLDRYEQYF
TRBV15	TRBJ2-1	.	.	TGTGCCACCAGCACTCCATCGGGGGGCCGACCCCTTAGGGAGCAGTTCTTC	CATSTPSGGRPLREQFF
TRBV3-1/TRBV3-2	TRBJ2-7	.	.	TGTGCCAGCAGCCCACCGGGACCGAGCTCCTACGAGCAGTACTTC	CASSPPGPSSYEQYF
TRBV13	TRBJ2-3	.	.	TGTGCCAGCAGCACTAAACGGGGGGCGCGAGATACGCAGTATTTT	CASSTKRGARDTQYF
TRBV7-3	TRBJ2-3	.	.	TGTGCCAGCAGCTTAAATCCAGGGCTGTTGACAGATACGCAGTATTTT	CASSLNPGLLTDTQYF
TRBV12-3/TRBV12-4	TRBJ1-2	TRBD1	.	TGTGCCAGCAGTCTAAACCGGGACAGGTCCCTCTTC	CASSLNRDRSLF
TRBV19	TRBJ2-4	.	once	TGTGCCAGTAGTATAGATATGTTCCAAAACATTCAGTACTTC	CASSIDMFQNIQYF
TRBV5-1	TRBJ1-6	.	.	TGCGCCAGCAGCTTGGGCGGGGATATCAACTCACCCCTCCACTTT	CASSLGGDINSPLHF
TRBV30	TRBJ2-5	TRBD2	.	TGTGCCTGGAGCAAGGACACTGACGGGGGGGGCCAGTACTTC	CAWSKDTDGGGQYF
TRBV7-9	TRBJ1-1	.	.	TGTGCCAGCAGCTTTGTGCAGGGGAAGGACACTGAAGCTTTCTTT	CASSFVQGKDTEAFF
TRBV5-1	TRBJ1-6	.	.	TGCGCCAGCAGCCCGCAGAGTCCTAATTCACCCCTCCACTTT	CASSPQSPNSPLHF
TRBV11-2	TRBJ1-4	.	.	TGTGCCAGCAGCTTAGCAGCAGGGACTAATGAAAAACTGTTTTTT	CASSLAAGTNEKLFF
TRBV6-2/TRBV6-3	TRBJ1-4	.	once	TGTGCCAGCAGTTACCAGGGGAATGAAAAACTGTTTTTT	CASSYQGNEKLFF
TRBV11-1	TRBJ2-5	.	.	TGTGCCAACAGCCTAAGGTCTGGGAGCTGGGAGACCCAGTACTTC	CANSLRSGSWETQYF
TRBV7-2	TRBJ2-1	TRBD1	.	TGTGCCAGCAGCTTATCCGGGACAGCTTACAATGAGCAGTTCTTC	CASSLSGTAYNEQFF
TRBV7-8	TRBJ1-2	TRBD1	.	TGTGCCAGCAGCGGACCGGGACAGGCGAACTATGGCTACACCTTC	CASSGPGQANYGYTF
TRBV7-2	TRBJ1-2	TRBD1	few	TGTGCCAGCAGCTTTTCACAGGGGGTCCATTCGGCTGGCTACACCTTC	CASSFSQGVHSAGYTF
TRBV11-2	TRBJ2-7	.	.	TGTGCCAGCAGCCCACAGGGCCAGGACTTC	CASSPQGQDF
TRBV9	TRBJ1-3	.	.	TGTGCCAGCAGCGGCGGAAAGGGGGGGATCCTTGGAAACACCATATATTTT	CASSGGKGGILGNTIYF
TRBV27	TRBJ1-2	TRBD1	.	TGTGCCAGCAGTCCGTCAGGGGGCTATGGCTACACCTTC	CASSPSGGYGYTF
TRBV28	TRBJ2-7	TRBD2	.	TGTGCCAGTCGGCGAAGCGGGGACTCCTACGAGCAGTACTTC	CASRRSGDSYEQYF
TRBV28	TRBJ2-3	TRBD2	.	TGTGCCAGCGGACTAGCGGGGGTAGGGTTCACAGATACGCAGTATTTT	CASGLAGVGFTDTQYF
TRBV19	TRBJ1-6	.	.	TGTGCCAGTAGCAAACACCCTTCACCCCTCCACTTT	CASSKHPSPLHF
TRBV14	TRBJ2-1	TRBD1	.	TGTGCCAGCAGCCATAAGGGGACAGGGGGTCTGAATGAGCAGTTCTTC	CASSHKGTGGLNEQFF
TRBV4-1	TRBJ1-3	.	.	TGCGCCAGCAGCCAAGATGGGCGAAGCACCATATATTTT	CASSQDGRSTIYF
TRBV21-1	TRBJ1-3	.	.	TGTGCCAGCAACGAGGGCCCCTCTGGAAACACCATATATTTT	CASNEGPSGNTIYF
TRBV4-1	TRBJ1-1	TRBD1	.	TGCGCCAGCAGCCTGACCGGGACAGGGGGGACTGAAGCTTTCTTT	CASSLTGTGGTEAFF
TRBV7-9	TRBJ2-5	TRBD1	few	TGTGCCAGCAGGCAGTCAGGGGGACAAGAGACCCAGTACTTC	CASRQSGGQETQYF
TRBV15	TRBJ2-7	.	few	TGTGCCACCAGCACTAGACAGGATTCGTACGAGCAGTACTTC	CATSTRQDSYEQYF
TRBV28	TRBJ2-5	.	.	TGTGCCACCTGGAGGTATGAAGAGACCCAGTACTTC	CATWRYEETQYF
TRBV3-1/TRBV3-2	TRBJ2-1	.	.	TGTGCCAGCAGCCAAGCGCTCAACAATGAGCAGTTCTTC	CASSQALNNEQFF
TRBV7-9	TRBJ1-2	TRBD1	.	TGTGCCAGCAGCTCGACGCTGACAGGGGACCACTATGGCTACACCTTC	CASSSTLTGDHYGYTF
TRBV6-4	TRBJ2-2	.	.	TGTGCCAGCAGACGGGACACCGGGGAGCTGTTTTTT	CASRRDTGELFF
TRBV18	TRBJ2-3	.	.	TGTGCCAGCTCCCCCGGGCCCCCCCAGGATACGCAGTATTTT	CASSPGPPQDTQYF
TRBV3-1/TRBV3-2	TRBJ2-2	TRBD1	.	TGTGCCAGCAGGACAGGGGGCGCGGGGGAGCTGTTTTTT	CASRTGGAGELFF
TRBV29-1	TRBJ1-2	.	.	TGCAGCGTTGAAGCCGGGGCGGGCTATGGCTACACCTTC	CSVEAGAGYGYTF
TRBV30	TRBJ1-5	.	.	TGTGCCTGGAGTGGCGATAGCAATCAGCCCCAGCATTTT	CAWSGDSNQPQHF
TRBV20-1	TRBJ1-1	.	.	TGCAGTGCTAGTCAGGGTGACACTGAAGCTTTCTTT	CSASQGDTEAFF
TRBV21-1	TRBJ1-1	.	.	TGTGCCAGCAGCCCCCCGGGGCCGGGGCTCGACACTGAAGCTTTCTTT	CASSPPGPGLDTEAFF
TRBV7-2	TRBJ2-2	.	.	TGTGCCAGCAGCCCCCAATGGGGGGGCCACACCGGGGAGCTGTTTTTT	CASSPQWGGHTGELFF
TRBV6-5	TRBJ1-1	.	once	TGTGCCAGCAGCCGACCCGGACTAAACACTGAAGCTTTCTTT	CASSRPGLNTEAFF
TRBV19	TRBJ2-7	TRBD1	.	TGTGCCAGTAGTATGGGGACAGGGAGCTTTGGCTACGAGCAGTACTTC	CASSMGTGSFGYEQYF
TRBV28	TRBJ2-2	.	.	TGTGCCAGCAGTTTTCTGGTCCGAGTGTGGGGGACCGCCGGGGAGCTGTTTTTT	CASSFLVRVWGTAGELFF
TRBV11-2	TRBJ2-7	.	.	TGTGCCAGCAGCTTAGATGCCCCCCCGATCTACGAGCAGTACTTC	CASSLDAPPIYEQYF
TRBV5-6	TRBJ1-2	.	.	TGTGCCAGCGGCCAGAGATTCACCAGGGTCGGGGGCTACACCTTC	CASGQRFTRVGGYTF
TRBV7-2	TRBJ1-1	.	.	TGTGCCAGCAGCTCCTGGACAGTACCGAACACTGAAGCTTTCTTT	CASSSWTVPNTEAFF
TRBV6-1	TRBJ2-2	.	.	TGTGCCAGCAGTGAATTATTGGTCGGGGAGCTGTTTTTT	CASSELLVGELFF
TRBV9	TRBJ2-7	.	.	TGTGCCAGCAGCCCTCTGGGTAGCTCCTACGAGCAGTACTTC	CASSPLGSSYEQYF
TRBV6-6	TRBJ2-4	TRBD1	.	TGTGCCAGCAGTTACTCGACAGGGGGCGCCAAAAACATTCAGTACTTC	CASSYSTGGAKNIQYF
TRBV7-9	TRBJ1-6	TRBD1	few	TGTGCCAGCAGTCCGCCCGACAGGGGGGTAAATTCACCCCTCCACTTT	CASSPPDRGVNSPLHF
TRBV2	TRBJ2-1	TRBD2	once	TGTGCCAGCAGTGATACGGCGGGGGGGTACAATGAGCAGTTCTTC	CASSDTAGGYNEQFF
TRBV7-6	TRBJ1-1	.	.	TGTGCCAGCAGCTTACTTGAAACGGGAGGGACTGAAGCTTTCTTT	CASSLLETGGTEAFF